This TCR beta chain was captured by sequencing in a study of T cells in Graves' hyperthyroidism and ophthalmopathy (dated by TCRdb to the late 2010s). As for the study more broadly: Peripheral blood samples were taken at initial diagnosis, before any treatment was given. TCR V-J signatures able to tell the groups apart were searched for in a discovery cohort of 90 to 100 patients, of whom roughly 42 had Graves' ophthalmopathy and more than 55 had stable Graves' hyperthyroidism. Prospective prediction of ophthalmopathy was tested in an independent validation cohort of 18 to 20 hyperthyroidism patients and 17 patients who later progressed to ophthalmopathy. For training and testing, the 100 or so patients in the discovery cohort were randomly divided in a 7:3 ratio. Thyroid tissue and blood T-cell repertoires from more than five Graves' hyperthyroidism patients were also compared in the study. Following sampling, methimazole starting at 30 mg daily was given to hyperthyroidism patients, and high-dose intravenous methylprednisolone was given to ophthalmopathy patients. The paper reports TCR Vbeta CDR3 sequencing of fewer than 150 peripheral blood samples: 40 to 45 ophthalmopathy, about 75 hyperthyroidism and approximately 17 progressor patients. What the research found in general, with its limitations: Sample size was not statistically predetermined, and blinding of investigators to group allocation was not performed. A 13 V-J signature model separated ophthalmopathy from stable hyperthyroidism, with about 90% sensitivity and 81.08% specificity in cross-validation and 80%/75% in testing. In validation, the model predicted progression to ophthalmopathy a median of approximately 6.6 months before onset, with about 70% sensitivity and about 75% specificity. Most expanded thyroid clonotypes (frequency above 0.001) were also found in blood, which suggests that blood repertoires may mirror thyroid immune responses.

The TCR beta CDR3 regions were amplified from RNA transcripts. A first-round RT-PCR of the TCR CDR3 used the HTBI primer set with the Qiagen OneStep RT-PCR kit. A second multiplex PCR round built the libraries, followed by size selection and purification. The libraries were sequenced on an Illumina HiSeq2000 using paired-end 100 bp reads. Concerning the study's data processing: SOAPnuke was used to process the raw data, with reads discarded if the reads contained adapters or uncalled bases, had a mean Phred below 15, or lacked an exact constant-primer or identifier match. COPE v1.2.5 was used to merge the high-quality paired reads, and each unique nucleotide sequence was defined as a clonotype. MiTCR v1.1 was used to align clonotypes to the IMGT TRBV, TRBD and TRBJ reference segments. The analysis was restricted to V-J combinations with a frequency above 0.0001, which together covered roughly 99% of the repertoires. A TCS score was defined as the ratio between F50 (clonal expansion) and ExV (chaos), using BLOSUM62-based TCRdist between CDR3 peptides within each V-J. Welch's t-statistics and random forest reduced around 510 V-J features to some 14, which were used in a naive Bayes classifier (R e1071). In TCRdb, the public reads were trimmed at Q25 with fastp and aligned with MiXCR, with productive beta chains retained. Entries that share a CDR3 protein sequence are merged under the most common genes and DNA. V and J calls and clone size were set by TCRdb, not the authors. Here the sample has fewer than 250,000 distinct CDR3 sequences; almost 25% occur a single time. The ten largest clones represent 30% to 40% of the sample.

Ophthalmopathy patients had moderately to severely active disease, with a Clinical Activity Score of 3 or more, a NOSPECS grade of 4 or more, and a disease duration of less than 3 months. Any patient with an uncontrolled infection, another autoimmune disease, pregnancy or lactation was excluded. Diagnoses relied on clinical symptoms, serum thyroxine and TRAb, thyroid ultrasound and orbital computed tomography. PBMCs were separated from approximately 10 ml of fresh peripheral blood using Ficoll-Paque density gradient centrifugation. Total RNA was extracted with Trizol reagent, and quality was checked on an Agilent 2100 Bioanalyzer. V is reduced by 0 bases and J by 0 bases, leaving a spacing of 3 bases between them. From the germline V gene, CDR1 is MNHEY and CDR2 is SVGAGI. There are 14 amino acids in the CDR3, from cysteine to phenylalanine inclusive. CDR3 DNA is the only sequence kept; it has 42 bases, read in frame from the first base.

This clonotype occurred many times. Its cognate antigen has yet to be identified. The input lacks base qualities; no much larger clone sits a single base away. The V and J segments used are TRBV6-5 and TRBJ2-1; too little of a D gene remains to name it. The sequencing input was blood. The TCR was taken from a woman in her thirties or forties with Graves' ophthalmopathy. The CDR3 region: CASSYSSSYNEQFF. DNA sequence: TGTGCCAGCAGTTACTCCAGCTCCTACAATGAGCAGTTCTTC.